This paragraph reports one TCR beta chain. Its matching antigen is unknown. Germline V gene data show CDR1 as LNHDA and CDR2 as SQIVND (reference sequence). Trimming removed 5 bases from V and 1 base from J; junction bases left unmatched: 2. The CDR3 spans 13 residues. Data came from immunoSEQ multiplex PCR; TCRdb stores just in-frame clones and leaves some out. The sample consists of about 140,000 clones, roughly 87% of them appearing once. The data are from a study of T cell responses to AZD1222 COVID-19 vaccine. The study, taken as a whole, reports: Without day 14 samples, only post-peak T cell repertoires were studied.

The chain combines TRBV19 with TRBJ2-7, with 7 bases aligning to TRBD1. The sequencing used peripheral blood, collected 28 days after the second AZD1222 dose. The origin of this receptor is an adult who received the AZD1222 COVID-19 vaccine. CDR3 sequence (DNA): TGTGCCAGTAGTGAACAGGGGTCCTACGAGCAGTACTTC. This gives the protein CASSEQGSYEQYF.